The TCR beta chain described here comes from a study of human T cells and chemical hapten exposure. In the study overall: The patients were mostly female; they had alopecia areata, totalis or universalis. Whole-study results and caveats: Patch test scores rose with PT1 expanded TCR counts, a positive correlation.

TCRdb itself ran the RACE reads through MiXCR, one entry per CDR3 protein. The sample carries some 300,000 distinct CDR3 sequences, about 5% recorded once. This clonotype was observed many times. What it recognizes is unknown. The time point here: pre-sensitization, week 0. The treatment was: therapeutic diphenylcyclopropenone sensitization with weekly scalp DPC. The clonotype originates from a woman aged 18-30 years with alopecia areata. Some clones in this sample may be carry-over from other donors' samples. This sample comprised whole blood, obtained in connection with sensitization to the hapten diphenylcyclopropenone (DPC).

CDR3 amino acids: CASSLERTYNSPLHF. In DNA form, the CDR3 reads TGTGCCAGCAGCTTAGAAAGGACGTATAATTCACCCCTCCACTTT. V and J are TRBV7-2 and TRBJ1-6; D unclear. Germline CDR1 and CDR2: SGHTA and FQGNSA. V was trimmed by 1 base and J by 4 bases, leaving 8 bases between them. The CDR3 loop spans 15 amino acids.